Given below is one T cell receptor beta chain in context. Its specificity is not known. These data are taken from a study of T-cell reconstitution after alpha-beta-depleted transplantation in children. Study-wide results and caveats: Diversity of TCRbeta at day 60 was high in some patients, arising from surviving recipient T cells and thymic progenitors. One year after transplant, T-cell counts and diversity came mostly from newly produced T cells. Roughly two months post-transplant, alpha-beta T cells reportedly originated from several hundred graft clones that had expanded.

The V segment lost 3 bases and the J segment 0 bases; nucleotides outside the gene matches: 10. Germline CDR1 SGHAT, CDR2 FQNNGV. CDR3 length: 20 residues. Unique molecular identifiers featured in how the TCRbeta library was prepared. A single record per CDR3 protein comes from TCRdb applying MiXCR to the PCR reads. The sample has about 290,000 distinct CDR3 sequences; roughly a tenth are singletons. Sequenced material: PBMCs, taken before TCRalphabeta/CD19-depleted stem cell transplant. This chain links TRBV11-2 with TRBJ2-1, with TRBD2 identical over 14 bases. The receptor was derived from a boy under two years old with acute myeloid leukemia, due to receive a stem cell transplant. The CDR3 protein is CASSFPTSGRAKDSYNEQFF. CDR3 nucleotides: TGTGCCAGCAGCTTTCCGACTAGCGGGAGGGCTAAAGACTCCTACAATGAGCAGTTCTTC. Complete variable domain (other parts from reference TRBV11-2 and TRBJ2-1): EAGVAQSPRYKIIEKRQSVAFWCNPISGHATLYWYQQILGQGPKLLIQFQNNGVVDDSQLPKDRFSAERLKGVDSTLKIQPAKLEDSAVYLCASSFPTSGRAKDSYNEQFFGPGTRLTVL.